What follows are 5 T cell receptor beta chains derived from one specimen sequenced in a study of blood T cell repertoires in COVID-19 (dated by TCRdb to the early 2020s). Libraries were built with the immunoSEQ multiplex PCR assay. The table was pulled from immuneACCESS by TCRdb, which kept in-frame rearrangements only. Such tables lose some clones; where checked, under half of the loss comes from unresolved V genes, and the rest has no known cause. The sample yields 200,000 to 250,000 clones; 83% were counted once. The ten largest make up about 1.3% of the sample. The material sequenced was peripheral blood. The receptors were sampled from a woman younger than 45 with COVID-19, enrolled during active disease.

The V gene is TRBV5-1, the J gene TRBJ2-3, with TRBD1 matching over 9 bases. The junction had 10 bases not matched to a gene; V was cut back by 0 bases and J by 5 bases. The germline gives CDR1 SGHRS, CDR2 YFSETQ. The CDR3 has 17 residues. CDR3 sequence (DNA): TGCGCCAGCAGCTTGGCCATCGGGACAGGGTCGGAAGATACGCAGTATTTT. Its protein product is CASSLAIGTGSEDTQYF.

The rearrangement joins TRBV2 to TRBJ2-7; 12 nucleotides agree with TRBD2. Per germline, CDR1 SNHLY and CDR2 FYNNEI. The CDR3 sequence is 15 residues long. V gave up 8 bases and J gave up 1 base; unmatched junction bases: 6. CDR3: CASRLAGEGSYEQYF. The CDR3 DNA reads TGTGCCAGCCGACTAGCGGGAGAGGGGTCCTACGAGCAGTACTTC.

The CDR3 sequence is CASSYRGLVEQYF. As DNA, the CDR3 is TGTGCCAGCAGTTACCGGGGACTAGTCGAGCAGTACTTC. This chain connects TRBV6-2 or TRBV6-3 to TRBJ2-7, with TRBD2 matching 8 bases. Germline CDR1 reads MNHEY; CDR2 reads SVGEGT. The CDR3 is 13 amino acids. V trimming: 2 bases; J trimming: 6 bases; junction bases outside the gene matches: 3.

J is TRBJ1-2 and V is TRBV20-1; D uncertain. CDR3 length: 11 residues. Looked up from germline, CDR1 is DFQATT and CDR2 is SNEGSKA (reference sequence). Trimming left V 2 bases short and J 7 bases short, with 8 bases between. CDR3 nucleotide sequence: TGCAGTGCTAGACTGGAGTCTGGCTACACCTTC. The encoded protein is CSARLESGYTF.

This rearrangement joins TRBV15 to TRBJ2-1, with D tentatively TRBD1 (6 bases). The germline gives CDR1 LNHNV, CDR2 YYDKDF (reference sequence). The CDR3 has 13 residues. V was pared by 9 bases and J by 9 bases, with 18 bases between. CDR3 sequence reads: CATRAQGAGEQFF. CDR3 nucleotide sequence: TGTGCCACTAGAGCACAGGGCGCTGGTGAGCAGTTCTTC.